The 2 T cell receptor beta chains reported below all come from one sample, sequenced in a study of T cell responses to AZD1222 COVID-19 vaccine. Sequencing was performed with immunoSEQ multiplex PCR; in TCRdb, only in-frame clones are kept and a portion is missing. The table has roughly 110,000 clones, 85% to 90% seen once. The sample in question was peripheral blood, obtained on day 0 of AZD1222 vaccination. Receptor source: an adult in good health.

CDR3 in amino acids: CASSSKAQRSAYEQYF. The CDR3 coding sequence is TGTGCCAGCAGCTCGAAAGCCCAGCGGAGTGCCTACGAGCAGTACTTC. The chain links TRBV11-2 to TRBJ2-7; weak D call: TRBD2 (5 bases). This CDR3 is 16 amino acids long. Germline CDR1 and CDR2: SGHAT and FQNNGV. V lost 4 bases and J lost 2, with 18 bases in between.

This rearrangement joins TRBV19 to TRBJ2-4; 12 positions match TRBD2. The V segment lost 0 bases and the J segment 2 bases; nucleotides outside the gene matches: 11. The CDR3 runs 20 residues. Germline V gene data show CDR1 as LNHDA and CDR2 as SQIVND (reference sequence). DNA of the CDR3: TGTGCCAGTAGTATAGATCCCCCTAGCGGGAGGGCCAGATCCAAAAACATTCAGTACTTC. It yields the protein CASSIDPPSGRARSKNIQYF.